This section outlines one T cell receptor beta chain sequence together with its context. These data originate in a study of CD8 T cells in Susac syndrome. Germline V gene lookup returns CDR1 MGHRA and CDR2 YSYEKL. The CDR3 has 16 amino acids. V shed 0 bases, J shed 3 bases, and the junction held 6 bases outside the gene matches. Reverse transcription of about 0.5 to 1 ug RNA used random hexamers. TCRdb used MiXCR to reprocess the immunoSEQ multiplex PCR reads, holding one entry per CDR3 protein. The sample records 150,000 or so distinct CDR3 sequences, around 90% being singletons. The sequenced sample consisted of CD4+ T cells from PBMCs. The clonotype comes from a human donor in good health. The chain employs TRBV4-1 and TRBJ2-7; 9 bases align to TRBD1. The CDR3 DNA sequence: TGCGCCAGCAGCCAAGAAAAGGACAGGGGCCTCTACGAGCAGTACTTC. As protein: CASSQEKDRGLYEQYF.